A single T cell receptor beta chain is shown here with its context. Its binding antigen is unknown. The sample holds no much larger clone one base away, and base qualities are not on file. The donors belonged to the validation cohort of around 130 subjects, which was separate from the approximately 610-subject first cohort. This record belongs to a study of cytomegalovirus exposure and HLA in healthy donors (TCRdb year 2017). At the level of the whole study: The roughly 650 repertoires of the first cohort and the 95 to 150 validation repertoires were produced on the same platform, according to a later analysis. The study aimed to test whether signatures of past pathogen exposure could be identified by cataloging public T cell receptors. In addition to the first cohort of 500 to 850 subjects, a separate validation cohort of 120 different subjects was used. To predict cytomegalovirus infection status, the study brought together high-throughput TCR immunosequencing, statistical association of individual TCRs with disease status, and machine learning.

General findings and caveats noted by the study authors: The study listed 150 to 200 TCR beta chains as associated with cytomegalovirus. A later analysis found that TCRs clustered in the first cohort also tended to co-occur in the 100 to 150 validation repertoires, with 90% to 95% of cluster scores above 0. The classifier was reported to diagnose cytomegalovirus status with high specificity and sensitivity in both the original cohort and the validation cohort. It was suggested by the authors that the approach could potentially be generalized to other disease states and immunological phenotypes. A few of the identified cytomegalovirus-associated TCR beta chains were confirmed in vitro to be specific for cytomegalovirus antigens. Most TCR sequences were seen in very few donors, while some public TCRs were found in many individuals. A later analysis had no HLA typing for the validation cohort, so co-occurrence there was scored across all 130 or so repertoires.

The library was obtained by the immunoSEQ multiplex PCR assay. On the authors' methods: A statistical classification framework was built for diagnosing cytomegalovirus status from the catalog of TCR beta chain sequences. The immuneACCESS repertoire file appears here via TCRdb, limited to in-frame rearrangements. These files lack a portion of the clones; in checked studies, under half of the deficit traces to unresolved V genes, and the cause of the others is not known. The V and J calls and the clone size are those of that table, but D and trimming were determined from the DNA. The sample table shows over 150,000 clones, and approximately 86% are seen once. Approximately 2.4% of the sample belongs to the ten largest clones. Clipping removes 7 bases from V and 2 bases from J, with 12 as the unmatched junction base count. The CDR1 and CDR2 encoded by the germline V gene are MDHEN and SYDVKM. Counted from cysteine to phenylalanine, this CDR3 has 17 amino acids. Only the CDR3 DNA stays, 51 bases, in frame from base 1.

The sequence came from a woman between 18 and 30 years old in good health and CMV-seronegative. The chain links TRBV28 with TRBJ2-7, with 12 central nucleotides matching TRBD1. Sequences were obtained from PBMCs. The encoded CDR3 is CASIPGGGDRGPYEQYF. The DNA reads TGTGCCAGCATCCCTGGCGGGGGGGACAGGGGGCCCTACGAGCAGTACTTC.